The entry below describes one T cell receptor (beta chain). What it binds is unknown. Libraries were made from RNA as TCR cDNA, using a modified protocol. TCRdb analysed the 5' RACE reads with MiXCR anew, one entry per CDR3 protein. The table records hundreds of thousands of distinct CDR3 sequences, under 30% of them present only once. Germline V gives CDR1 GTSNPN, CDR2 SVGIG (reference sequence). The V gene end was trimmed by 0 bases and the J gene end by 7 bases; junction bases not matched to a gene: 18. The CDR3 is 20 amino acids. This specimen belongs to a study of identical twins' blood T cells. As for the study in general: Roughly twelve libraries, six alpha and six beta, gave some 52 million reads.

Study observations and caveats: Abundant TCRbeta CDR3s overlapped more between twins than with unrelated donors. Even for out-of-frame TCRbeta, twins reportedly shared V gene usage much more than unrelated donors.

The specimen sequenced was PBMCs. The chain employs TRBV30 and TRBJ2-1; 13 bases map to TRBD2. The TCR sequence derives from a woman aged 18 to 50 in good health. In nucleotides, the CDR3 is TGTGCCTGGAGTGTACTATTGGGACAGCGACTAGCGGGAGGAATAAATGAGCAGTTCTTC. Residues: CAWSVLLGQRLAGGINEQFF.